A single sample gave rise to the 3 T cell receptor beta chains below, sequenced in a study of control samples from healthy donors and cancer patients. Sequenced by immunoSEQ multiplex PCR; TCRdb stores in-frame clones only, minus some. The profile shows approximately 150,000 clones, 96% of them singletons. The sequenced material came from blood. These receptors came from a woman under 40 in good health.

The chain links TRBV4-1 to TRBJ1-1; TRBD1 is a possible D gene (6 bases). This CDR3 is built from 21 residues. V lost 0 bases, J lost 5 bases, and 31 bases lay in between. CDR1 is MGHRA and CDR2 is YSYEKL in the germline V gene. CDR3 loop: CASSQDPYGAAAGARQTEAFF. CDR3 coding DNA: TGCGCCAGCAGCCAAGATCCCTATGGGGCGGCAGCGGGGGCGAGACAAACTGAAGCTTTCTTT.

The chain has TRBV30 and TRBJ1-2; D gene unclear. V lost 0 bases, J lost 8 bases, and 13 bases lay in between. From germline, CDR1 is GTSNPN and CDR2 SVGIG (reference sequence). This CDR3 contains 13 residues. CDR3 nucleotides: TGTGCCTGGAGTGTACTTCCATCGGGAGGCTACACCTTC. As protein: CAWSVLPSGGYTF.

The chain has TRBV5-4 and TRBJ2-7; 9 nucleotides match TRBD1. Trimming took 2 bases from V and 4 from J; bases not matched to a gene: 10. The CDR3 has 16 residues. The germline CDR1 and CDR2 sequences are SGHNT and YYREEE (reference sequence). The CDR3 coding sequence is TGTGCCAGCAGCTTTGGGCCGTGGGACAGGGCTTACGAGCAGTACTTC. This sequence encodes CASSFGPWDRAYEQYF.